This T cell receptor (beta chain) appears in the sequencing data of a study of cytomegalovirus exposure and HLA in healthy donors. PCR involved 60 Vbeta and 13 Jbeta primers. Here immunoSEQ multiplex PCR was the method, and the copy in TCRdb shows in-frame clones only, minus some. Of 100,000 to 150,000 clones in the sample, approximately 75% were seen once. Study-level findings and limits: Analysis was carried out at a later point, and it linked a missense DCLRE1C variant to TCR beta V- and J-gene trimming. The majority of CMV-associated TCR beta chains were reported as apparently HLA-restricted in a later analysis. Researchers reportedly found TCR beta sequences accurately predicted most subjects' HLA-A and HLA-B alleles. The majority of TCR sequences were rare, yet some public TCRs appeared in many donors.

V lost 7 bases and J 4 bases, leaving 22 bases between the germline ends. This CDR3 is 15 amino acids long. Per germline, CDR1 SQVTM and CDR2 ANQGSEA. This clone was seen once. The target antigen is unknown. Material for sequencing was PBMCs. This chain uses TRBV29-1 with TRBJ1-1; D gene uncertain. The TCR comes from a man aged 30 to 39 in good health and CMV-seronegative. The CDR3, as DNA: TGCAGCGCCCAACGGGTAGGGTTTGGGAGCACTGAAGCTTTCTTT. Translating it yields CSAQRVGFGSTEAFF.